This TCR beta chain was profiled in a study of cytomegalovirus exposure and HLA in healthy donors. Overall study context: Of several hundred genotyped donors, around 76% clustered with self-reported Caucasian donors.

The V gene's germline CDR1 is MNHNS and CDR2 SASEGT. The ends lost 5 bases at V and 4 bases at J; junction bases unmatched: 5. The CDR3 covers 14 residues. Amplification used 60 Vbeta primers and 13 Jbeta primers. Some clones are missing from TCRdb's copy, which holds only in-frame ones; the method was immunoSEQ multiplex PCR. The profile shows 80,000 to 95,000 clones, around 76% of them singletons. This sequence joins TRBV6-1 and TRBJ1-5; 7 bases line up with TRBD1. Material: PBMCs. The origin of this receptor is a man younger than 35 in good health and CMV-seropositive. The CDR3 region is CASSRTGANQPQHF. The CDR3 coding sequence is TGTGCCAGCAGTCGGACAGGAGCAAATCAGCCCCAGCATTTT.